The T cell receptor beta chain described here comes from a study of blood T cell repertoires in COVID-19. Study background: Samples representing acute and convalescent COVID-19 were sourced from the United States, Italy and Spain. T cells, B-cell-depleted T cells, or PBMCs provided the cDNA or gDNA that served as material.

Under the authors' procedure: Estimates of nucleated cell counts were drawn from the amplification of reference gene primers. Here immunoSEQ multiplex PCR was the method, and the copy in TCRdb shows in-frame clones only, minus some. V and J calls and clone size follow that table, whereas D and trimming were derived from the DNA. Altogether some 100,000 clones are present, 80% to 90% being singletons, with the ten largest covering 15% to 20%. J lost 3 bases, V lost 5 bases, and 10 bases had no gene match. CDR3 size: 15 residues. In germline, CDR1 is MDHEN, CDR2 SYDVKM. The clonotype was recovered from a human donor with acute or convalescent COVID-19. The donor label of this sample is uncertain. This chain links TRBV28 with TRBJ2-7; TRBD2 matches at 7 bases. Sequenced sample: peripheral blood. The CDR3, as DNA: TGTGCCAGCAGTCCTTCCCCCGGGAGGTTCTACGAGCAGTACTTC. Residues: CASSPSPGRFYEQYF.